The source of this T cell receptor beta chain is a study of response to subunit inactivated influenza vaccine. Trimming took 3 bases from V and 1 from J, leaving 10 bases between them. This CDR3 is 13 amino acids long. Germline lookup yields CDR1 DFQATT and CDR2 SNEGSKA (reference sequence). MiXCR, applied by TCRdb to the RT-PCR reads, yields one record per CDR3 protein. The sample lists almost 250,000 distinct CDR3 sequences; 12% were seen once. The material sequenced was non-naive T cells sorted from PBMCs, taken less than 15 days before vaccination. The V call is TRBV20-1, the J call TRBJ2-7; D is unclear. The sequence derives from a man in his fifties who received an inactivated influenza vaccine. This CDR3 is CSARVVYSYEQYF. CDR3 nucleotide sequence: TGCAGTGCTAGGGTGGTTTATTCCTACGAGCAGTACTTC.